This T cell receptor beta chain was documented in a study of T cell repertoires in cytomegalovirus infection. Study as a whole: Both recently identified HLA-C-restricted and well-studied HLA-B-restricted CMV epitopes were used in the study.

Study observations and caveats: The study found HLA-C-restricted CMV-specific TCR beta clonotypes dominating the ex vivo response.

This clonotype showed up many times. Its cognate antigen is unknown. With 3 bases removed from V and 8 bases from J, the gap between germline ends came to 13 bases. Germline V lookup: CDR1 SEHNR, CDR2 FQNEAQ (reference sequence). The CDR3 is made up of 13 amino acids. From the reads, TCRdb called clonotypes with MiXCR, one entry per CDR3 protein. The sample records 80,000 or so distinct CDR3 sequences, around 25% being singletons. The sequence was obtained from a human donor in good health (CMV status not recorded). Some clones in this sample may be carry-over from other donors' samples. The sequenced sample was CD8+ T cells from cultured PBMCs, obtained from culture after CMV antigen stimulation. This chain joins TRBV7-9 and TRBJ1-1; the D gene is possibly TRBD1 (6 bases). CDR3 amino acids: CASSLSGTIEAFF. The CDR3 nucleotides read TGTGCCAGCAGCTTGTCCGGGACAATAGAAGCTTTCTTT.